A selection of T cell receptor beta chains follows, all from one sample in a study of blood T cell repertoires in COVID-19. Sequencing was performed with immunoSEQ multiplex PCR; in TCRdb, only in-frame clones are kept and a portion is missing. The table has around 270,000 clones, roughly 90% seen once. The sample taken for sequencing was peripheral blood. Source of these receptors: a middle-aged man with acute or convalescent COVID-19. Each CDR3 is given with its conserved first and last residue. A D gene is named only where the DNA matches it firmly. Not every row has a clone size; where given, it reads once, few, many or a size class.

clone size: .; V gene: TRBV11-2; J gene: TRBJ2-7; D gene: .; CDR3 DNA: TGTGCCAGCAGCTTAGGACAGTTAAGGGGCGAGCAGTACTTC; CDR3 protein: CASSLGQLRGEQYF
clone size: .; V gene: TRBV5-1; J gene: TRBJ2-3; D gene: .; CDR3 DNA: TGCGCCAGCAGCTTTTCGGGGGGCACAGATACGCAGTATTTT; CDR3 protein: CASSFSGGTDTQYF
clone size: .; V gene: TRBV2; J gene: TRBJ2-7; D gene: .; CDR3 DNA: TGTGCCAGCTACGAGGATAGACTTGGACTTTACGAGCAGTACTTC; CDR3 protein: CASYEDRLGLYEQYF
clone size: .; V gene: TRBV15; J gene: TRBJ2-7; D gene: TRBD1; CDR3 DNA: TGTGCCACCAGCATAGGGGGCAGCTCCTACGAGCAGTACTTC; CDR3 protein: CATSIGGSSYEQYF
clone size: few; V gene: TRBV7-8; J gene: TRBJ2-2; D gene: .; CDR3 DNA: TGTGCCAGCAGCTCTGACAGGTCGGCCGGGGAGCTGTTTTTT; CDR3 protein: CASSSDRSAGELFF
clone size: few; V gene: TRBV5-5; J gene: TRBJ2-7; D gene: .; CDR3 DNA: TGTGCCAGCAGTCCGGGACTCCTGCGGTCCTACGAGCAGTACTTC; CDR3 protein: CASSPGLLRSYEQYF
clone size: .; V gene: TRBV9; J gene: TRBJ2-1; D gene: .; CDR3 DNA: TGTGCCAGCAGCCCTGGCCCTCAGGATGAGCAGTTCTTC; CDR3 protein: CASSPGPQDEQFF
clone size: .; V gene: TRBV23-1; J gene: TRBJ1-2; D gene: TRBD1; CDR3 DNA: TGCGCCAGCAGTCAATCAGGGACAGAGGATGGCTACACCTTC; CDR3 protein: CASSQSGTEDGYTF
clone size: .; V gene: TRBV2; J gene: TRBJ2-7; D gene: .; CDR3 DNA: TGTGCCAGCAGTGAAGAGAACATCTCCTACGAGCAGTACTTC; CDR3 protein: CASSEENISYEQYF
clone size: .; V gene: TRBV3-1/TRBV3-2; J gene: TRBJ2-3; D gene: TRBD1; CDR3 DNA: TGTGCCAGCAGCCAAGTCCCAGGGGGCAGAAATACGCAGTATTTT; CDR3 protein: CASSQVPGGRNTQYF